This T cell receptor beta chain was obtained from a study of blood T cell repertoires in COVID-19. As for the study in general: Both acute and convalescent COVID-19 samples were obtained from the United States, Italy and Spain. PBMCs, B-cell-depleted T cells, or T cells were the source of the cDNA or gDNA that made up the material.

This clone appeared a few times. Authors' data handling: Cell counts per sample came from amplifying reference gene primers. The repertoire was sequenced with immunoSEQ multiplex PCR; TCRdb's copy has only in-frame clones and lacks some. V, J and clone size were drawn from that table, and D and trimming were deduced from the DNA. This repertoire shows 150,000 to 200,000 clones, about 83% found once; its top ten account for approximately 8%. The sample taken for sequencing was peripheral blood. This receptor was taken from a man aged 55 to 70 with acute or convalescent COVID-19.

CDR3 amino acids: CASSSNPGLPTGELFF. The CDR3 coding sequence is TGTGCCAGCAGCTCGAACCCGGGACTACCCACCGGGGAGCTGTTTTTT. The V call is TRBV5-8, the J call TRBJ2-2, with 7 positions matching TRBD2. J gave up 4 bases and V 3 bases, and 9 bases lay outside the gene matches. CDR1 and CDR2 from the germline V gene are SGHTS and YDEGEE. CDR3 length equals 16 residues.